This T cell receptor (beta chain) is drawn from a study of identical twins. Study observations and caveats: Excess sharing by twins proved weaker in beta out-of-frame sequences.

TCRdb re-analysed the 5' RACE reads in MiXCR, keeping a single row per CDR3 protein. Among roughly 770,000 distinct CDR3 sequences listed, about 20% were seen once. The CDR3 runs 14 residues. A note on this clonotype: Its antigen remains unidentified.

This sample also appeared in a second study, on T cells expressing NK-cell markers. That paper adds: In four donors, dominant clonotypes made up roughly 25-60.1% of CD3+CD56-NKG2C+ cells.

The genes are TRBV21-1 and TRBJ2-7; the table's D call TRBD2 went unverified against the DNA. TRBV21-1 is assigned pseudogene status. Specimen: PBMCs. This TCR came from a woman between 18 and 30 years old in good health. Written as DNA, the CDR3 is TGTGCCAGCAGCAATCGAGAGGGTCTCTACGAGCAGTACTTC. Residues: CASSNREGLYEQYF.